This paragraph reports one T cell receptor (beta chain). No antigen is known for it. Samples each had at least 5 micrograms of total RNA extracted. The data derive from a study of blood T cells in healthy people across ages. Study-wide findings and caveats: No one knew whether donors had CMV, which possibly confounded expanded clonotype changes. Observed TCR beta diversity per million T cells went down as age went up. This fall followed a roughly linear course with age.

Trimming shortened V by 0 bases and J by 2 bases, and 10 bases separated the two germline ends. The CDR3 length is 15 residues. Germline values: CDR1 MGHRA, CDR2 YSYEKL. PCR was performed a second time for roughly 7 to 11 cycles using a sample-barcoded 5' primer and a J-beta primer mix. All cDNA molecules were each tagged by a template-switch adaptor with 12 random nucleotides. TCRdb re-analysed the 5' RACE reads in MiXCR, keeping a single row per CDR3 protein. The table has about 670,000 distinct CDR3 sequences, roughly half seen once. The sample was blood. V and J are TRBV4-1 and TRBJ1-1, with D possibly matching TRBD1 (5 bases). This clonotype was obtained from a woman of 80 years or more in good health. CDR3 DNA sequence: TGCGCCAGCAGCCAAGAAGGCCAGGGAAACACTGAAGCTTTCTTT. Amino acid sequence: CASSQEGQGNTEAFF.